In this sample, the clone carrying this TCR beta chain turned up many times. This entry comes from a study of neurological immune-mediated disorders. TCRdb recomputed calls from the 5' RACE reads with MiXCR, one row per CDR3 protein. The sample yields about 40,000 distinct CDR3 sequences, around 14% seen once. Germline V gene lookup returns CDR1 DFQATT and CDR2 SNEGSKA (reference sequence). Trimming cost V 5 bases and J 1 base; bases outside gene matches: 5. CDR3 size: 14 residues. Sequenced: PBMCs. This sequence originates from a woman between 50 and 59 years old with HTLV-1-associated myelopathy (HAM/TSP). The V gene is TRBV20-1, the J gene TRBJ2-5, with 9 bases aligning to TRBD2. The CDR3 coding sequence is TGCAGTGCTCCCGCGGGGGGGGCCCAAGAGACCCAGTACTTC. Translation gives CSAPAGGAQETQYF.